Reported below is one TCR beta chain. This clonotype has at least ten counts. No antigen is known for it. Base quality data are lacking; no much larger clone is found one base away. Ophthalmopathy patients had moderately to severely active disease, Clinical Activity Score of at least 3, NOSPECS grade of at least 4, and disease duration under 3 months. Patients with other autoimmune diseases, uncontrolled infections, pregnancy or lactation were excluded from the study. Diagnosis relied on clinical symptoms, serum thyroxine, TRAb, thyroid ultrasound and orbital computed tomography. Using Ficoll-Paque density gradient centrifugation, PBMCs were isolated from 9.5 to 10 ml of fresh peripheral blood. Total RNA was extracted with Trizol reagent and quality-checked on an Agilent 2100 Bioanalyzer. The record originates from a study of Graves' ophthalmopathy and Graves' hyperthyroidism (dated by TCRdb to the late 2010s). As for the study more broadly: Peripheral blood was collected at initial diagnosis, prior to any treatment. To explore V-J signatures that distinguish ophthalmopathy from hyperthyroidism, a discovery set of around 100 patients was enrolled, made up of 43 with ophthalmopathy and 57 with stable hyperthyroidism. T-cell repertoires of thyroid tissue and blood were compared in five or six hyperthyroidism patients. The 95 to 100 discovery patients were divided at random into training and test sets in a 7:3 ratio. For independent validation, a separate cohort was made up of some 18 hyperthyroidism patients plus 17 patients who later progressed from hyperthyroidism to ophthalmopathy. After sampling, hyperthyroidism patients received methimazole starting at 30 mg daily, and ophthalmopathy patients received high-dose intravenous methylprednisolone. In total, approximately 140 blood samples were TCR-sequenced: some 43 ophthalmopathy, some 80 hyperthyroidism and some 17 hyperthyroidism-to-ophthalmopathy patients. The study used TCR beta repertoire signatures to distinguish Graves' ophthalmopathy from Graves' hyperthyroidism and to predict progression to ophthalmopathy.

Paper-wide results and their limitations: No statistical method was used to set the sample size in advance, and the investigators knew which group each participant was assigned to. Among expanded thyroid clonotypes with frequency above 0.001, most also showed up in blood, which suggests that blood repertoires may reflect the thyroid immune response. In cross-validation, the 13-signature model distinguished ophthalmopathy from stable hyperthyroidism with 85% to 90% sensitivity and roughly 81% specificity, and in the test set the corresponding values were around 80% and 75%. In validation, the model predicted ophthalmopathy progression with 70.59% sensitivity and 72.22% specificity; roughly 11 predicted patients were CT-confirmed with GO in a median of around 6.5 months.

For repertoire sequencing, the TCR beta CDR3 regions were amplified from RNA transcripts. The first round of RT-PCR was done with HTBI primers and the Qiagen OneStep RT-PCR kit, and was followed by a second round of multiplex PCR, then size selection and purification. The libraries underwent paired-end sequencing with 100 bp reads on an Illumina HiSeq2000. In the source study's methods: SOAPnuke was used to process the reads, removing any read that contained adapters or uncalled bases, had a mean Phred below 15, or lacked an exact match to the constant primer or identifier. COPE v1.2.5 was used to merge high-quality paired reads. Each unique nucleotide sequence was defined as a clonotype, and clonotypes were aligned to IMGT TRB V, D and J references with MiTCR v1.1. Analysis was restricted to V-J combinations with a frequency above 0.0001, which covered 99% to 99.2% of repertoires. A TCR clonal expansion and chaos score per V-J combination was defined as the ratio of F50 clonal expansion to chaos observed in the TCRdist matrix. Welch's t-statistics and random forest were used to reduce the features to around 13 V-J combinations, which were then used as input to a naive Bayes classifier. The Morisita-Horn index was used to measure how similar the thyroid and blood repertoires were. The raw public data were reprocessed by TCRdb itself: fastp quality trimming at Q25, MiXCR clonotype calling, in-frame beta chains only. Under each unique CDR3 protein, matching rows form one entry showing the most common genes and DNA. TCRdb, rather than the study authors, made the V and J calls. The sample has approximately 500,000 distinct CDR3 sequences on record, about 15% of them singletons. The biggest ten clones account for 9.8% of the sample.

V and J lose 6 bases and 0 bases, and a span of 7 bases separates them. The germline V gene yields SGHAT for CDR1 and FQNNGV for CDR2. The CDR3 covers 13 residues, taking in both the cysteine and the phenylalanine. The only DNA kept is the CDR3, 39 bases in frame from the first base. The specimen sequenced was blood. Recombination linked TRBV11-2 to TRBJ2-3, with the D gene not clear enough to name. This clonotype was obtained from a woman in her thirties with Graves' ophthalmopathy. Donor details come from another sample of the same person, matched by shared clones. DNA sequence: TGTGCCAGCAGATCTACTAGCACAGATACGCAGTATTTT. Its amino acids are CASRSTSTDTQYF.